This T cell receptor (beta chain) was identified in a study of T cell responses to AZD1222 COVID-19 vaccine. Study-level points and caveats: Nearly half of the spike-specific TCRs reportedly recognize variant regions that carry no mutations. Spike regions recognized by vaccine-associated CD4 TCRs spanned the protein, led by 160-218 and 743-854.

Method: immunoSEQ multiplex PCR; TCRdb's copy keeps in-frame clones and lacks some. Of 98,000 or so clones listed, approximately 86% are singletons. V was cut by 0 bases and J by 1 base, with 9 bases left in between. From germline, CDR1 is SGHAT and CDR2 FQNNGV. This CDR3 spans 15 amino acids. Concerning this clone: Its matching antigen is unknown.

This material consisted of peripheral blood, taken on day 0 of AZD1222 vaccination. The TCR originated in an adult in good health. The rearrangement links TRBV11-2 to TRBJ1-2; TRBD1 is a possible D gene (5 bases). CDR3 region: CASSLDWGGNYGYTF. In DNA, the CDR3 is TGTGCCAGCAGCTTAGATTGGGGGGGTAACTATGGCTACACCTTC.